The 27 T cell receptor beta chains below come from one sample, sequenced in a study of blood T cells in healthy people across ages (dated by TCRdb to about 2015). Libraries came from 5' RACE. The instrument given in TCRdb is Illumina HiSeq 2500. A second PCR of about 6 to 11 cycles was performed with a sample-barcoded 5' primer and a J-beta primer mix. TCRdb reworked the public reads: Q25 trimming with fastp, MiXCR clone assembly, productive beta chains retained. Identical CDR3 proteins give one entry, which carries the most common genes and DNA. In this sample the table shows some 1.5 million distinct CDR3 sequences, about 28% of which occur a single time. The top ten clones comprise 7% to 9% of the sample. The sample taken for sequencing was blood. These receptors were obtained from a woman in her 30s in good health.

Points on this clonotype: This sequence may be a read error, since a much larger clone differs from it by one base. The rearrangement joins TRBV4-3 to TRBJ2-4; D gene ambiguous. Germline CDR1 is LGHNA and CDR2 is YSLEER. V was cut by 0 bases and J by 5 bases, with 5 bases left in between. The CDR3 spans 13 residues. The CDR3 loop is CASSQERQNIQYF. CDR3 in DNA: TGCGCCAGCAGCCAAGAGAGGCAAAACATTCAGTACTTC.

CDR3 sequence: CASKLAGSDTQYF. The CDR3 DNA reads TGTGCCAGCAAACTAGCGGGCTCCGATACGCAGTATTTT. The genes are TRBV2 and TRBJ2-3; 9 bases line up with TRBD2. CDR1 is SNHLY, CDR2 FYNNEI, per germline. The J segment lost 6 bases and the V segment lost 7 bases, leaving 5 bases of the junction unmatched. The CDR3 runs to 13 residues. Full variable domain (outside the CDR3, taken from reference TRBV2 and TRBJ2-3): EPEVTQTPSHQVTQMGQEVILRCVPISNHLYFYWYRQILGQKVEFLVSFYNNEISEKSEIFDDQFSVERPDGSNFTLKIRSTKLEDSAMYFCASKLAGSDTQYFGPGTRLTVL.

This clonotype was detected only a few times. CDR3 protein: CASSLSQLNTEAFF. The DNA for the CDR3 is TGTGCCAGCAGCTTAAGCCAGCTGAACACTGAAGCTTTCTTT. The chain employs TRBV7-9 and TRBJ1-1; D call uncertain. V was cut by 2 bases and J by 0 bases, with 7 bases left in between. The CDR3 contains 14 residues. Germline CDR1 and CDR2: SEHNR and FQNEAQ (reference sequence).

V is TRBV27 and J is TRBJ2-7, with 7 bases identical to TRBD2. CDR1 is MNHEY, CDR2 SMNVEV, per germline (reference sequence). V shed 6 bases, J shed 5 bases, and the junction held 13 bases outside the gene matches. CDR3 length equals 15 residues. In DNA, the CDR3 is TGTGCCAGCAGGCTTAAGGTGGCGGGAGTCCACGAGCAGTACTTC. As protein: CASRLKVAGVHEQYF.

The chain recombines TRBV20-1 with TRBJ2-3; D is perhaps TRBD2 (5 bases). Germline loops: CDR1 DFQATT, CDR2 SNEGSKA (reference sequence). The CDR3 sequence is 14 residues long. The germline V and J ends were trimmed by 5 bases and 4 bases, with 16 bases remaining between them. CDR3 sequence (DNA): TGCAGTGCTCCCTTACCCGAGGGAGCAGATACGCAGTATTTT. Translation: CSAPLPEGADTQYF.

The chain uses TRBV5-1 and TRBJ2-2; D might be TRBD1 (7 bases). The CDR3 loop spans 14 amino acids. The ends were cut back, 0 bases at V and 14 bases at J, with 17 bases in the middle. Germline CDR1 is SGHRS and CDR2 is YFSETQ. CDR3 loop: CASSLGQGGDPLFF. Written as DNA, the CDR3 is TGCGCCAGCAGCTTGGGCCAGGGGGGCGATCCCCTGTTTTTT.

This clonotype has only a few counts. The V gene is TRBV25-1, the J gene TRBJ2-7; 8 nucleotides line up with TRBD1. The CDR3 has 15 amino acids. V gave up 5 bases and J gave up 3 bases; unmatched junction bases: 9. Germline V gives CDR1 MGHDK, CDR2 SYGVNS. CDR3 nucleotides: TGTGCCAGCAGTACGAAAAGGACAGGGTTCTACGAGCAGTACTTC. It yields the protein CASSTKRTGFYEQYF.

The V gene is TRBV4-2, the J gene TRBJ2-1; 9 bases are a match to TRBD2. CDR1 and CDR2 from the germline V gene are LGHNA and YNFKEQ. The CDR3 is 16 amino acids. Unmatched junction bases numbered 11, after V lost 2 bases and J lost 9 bases. The chain's CDR3 is CASSQRSPGLASEQFF. The CDR3 DNA follows: TGTGCCAGCAGCCAAAGGTCTCCGGGACTAGCAAGTGAGCAGTTCTTC.

This clonotype was detected a few times. The V gene is TRBV5-4, the J gene TRBJ2-3, with D tentatively TRBD2 (6 bases). The V gene lost 4 bases and the J gene lost 0 bases, with 12 bases spanning the gap. Germline lookup yields CDR1 SGHNT and CDR2 YYREEE (reference sequence). The CDR3 covers 15 residues. The CDR3 region is CASSHPGRSTDTQYF. In DNA form, the CDR3 reads TGTGCCAGCAGCCACCCCGGGAGAAGCACAGATACGCAGTATTTT. Full variable domain (rest looked up from reference TRBV5-4 and TRBJ2-3): ETGVTQSPTHLIKTRGQQVTLRCSSQSGHNTVSWYQQALGQGPQFIFQYYREEENGRGNFPPRFSGLQFPNYSSELNVNALELDDSALYLCASSHPGRSTDTQYFGPGTRLTVL.

This clonotype was found once. The V call is TRBV6-1, the J call TRBJ1-2, with 7 bases aligning to TRBD1. Germline V gives CDR1 MNHNS, CDR2 SASEGT. Germline trimming cut 5 bases from V and 7 bases from J; bases unmatched to any gene: 10. The CDR3 runs to 14 residues. Here the CDR3 reads CASSPRQGSSGYTF. The CDR3, as DNA: TGTGCCAGCAGTCCGAGACAGGGTTCGAGTGGCTACACCTTC.

The chain is built from TRBV4-3 and TRBJ2-1, with 8 bases aligning to TRBD2. The V and J ends lost 1 base and 5 bases, in that order; junction bases with no gene match: 10. The CDR3 sequence is 17 residues long. Per germline, CDR1 LGHNA and CDR2 YSLEER. CDR3 protein: CASSQGGLAETHNEQFF. CDR3 DNA sequence: TGCGCCAGCAGCCAAGGCGGACTAGCTGAGACCCACAATGAGCAGTTCTTC.

This clonotype was counted once. The gene calls are TRBV5-1 and TRBJ2-1, with TRBD1 matching over 7 bases. The CDR3 loop spans 13 amino acids. Trimming removed 1 base from V and 12 bases from J; junction bases left unmatched: 7. Germline lookup yields CDR1 SGHRS and CDR2 YFSETQ. CDR3 loop: CASSLKGAKGQFF. The DNA of the CDR3 is TGCGCCAGCAGCTTGAAGGGGGCAAAAGGGCAGTTCTTC.

This rearrangement joins TRBV9 to TRBJ2-1; the D is unclear. The germline V gene has CDR1 SGDLS and CDR2 YYNGEE. This CDR3 has 13 residues. Deletions cut 3 bases from V and 8 bases from J, with 12 bases between. The CDR3 sequence is CASSEGLSYEQFF. The DNA of the CDR3 is TGTGCCAGCAGCGAGGGCCTTAGCTATGAGCAGTTCTTC.

This clonotype was found once. A much larger clone lies one base from this, so it may be a read error. V is TRBV7-2 and J is TRBJ2-3, with D possibly TRBD2 on 5 matching bases. V dropped 4 bases and J dropped 4 bases, with 15 bases sitting between them. Germline lookup yields CDR1 SGHTA and CDR2 FQGNSA. The CDR3 has 15 amino acids. As DNA, the CDR3 is TGTGCCAGCAGCTCGACTAACGGGAACCCAGATACGCAGTATTTT. Translation: CASSSTNGNPDTQYF. Filled out from reference TRBV7-2 and TRBJ2-3, the complete variable domain reads GAGVSQSPSNKVTEKGKDVELRCDPISGHTALYWYRQSLGQGLEFLIYFQGNSAPDKSGLPSDRFSAERTGGSVSTLTIQRTQQEDSAVYLCASSSTNGNPDTQYFGPGTRLTVL.

The chain recombines TRBV5-5 with TRBJ1-2; 10 bases are shared with TRBD1. The germline gives CDR1 SGHKS, CDR2 YYEKEE (reference sequence). The V and J ends lost 4 bases and 0 bases, in that order; junction bases with no gene match: 6. The CDR3 covers 16 residues. CDR3 DNA: TGTGCCAGCAGCACCGGGACAGGGGTCACTAACTATGGCTACACCTTC. It is translated as CASSTGTGVTNYGYTF. Complete variable domain (other parts from reference TRBV5-5 and TRBJ1-2): DAGVTQSPTHLIKTRGQQVTLRCSPISGHKSVSWYQQVLGQGPQFIFQYYEKEERGRGNFPDRFSARQFPNYSSELNVNALLLGDSALYLCASSTGTGVTNYGYTFGSGTRLTVV.

This clonotype was seen a few times. The junction departs from germline at one end; a sequencing error may be responsible. This chain links TRBV7-9 with TRBJ2-5, with D possibly being TRBD1 (7 bases). The CDR3 sequence is 15 residues long. Germline assignment: CDR1 SEHNR and CDR2 FQNEAQ (reference sequence). The CDR3 DNA reads TGTGCCAGCTGGCGTGGAGGGGGCCCCCAAGAGACCCAGTACTTT. As protein: CASWRGGGPQETQYF. The variable domain in full, completed from reference TRBV7-9 and TRBJ2-5, reads DTGVSQNPRHKITKRGQNVTFRCDPISEHNRLYWYRQTLGQGPEFLTYFQNEAQLEKSRLLSDRFSAERPKGSFSTLEIQRTEQGDSAMYLCASWRGGGPQETQYFGPGTRLLVL.

With respect to this clonotype: This clone may be a read error of a much larger clone one base away. The chain links TRBV12-3 or TRBV12-4 to TRBJ2-1; the match to TRBD1 covers 8 bases. The CDR3 is 16 residues long. The DNA for the CDR3 is TGTGCCAGCAGCCGAACGACTCAGGGGGCATACGACGAGCAGGACTTC. Protein sequence: CASSRTTQGAYDEQDF.

Regarding this clonotype: Germline and junction disagree at one end, which may indicate a read error. The chain employs TRBV18 and TRBJ2-6, with D uncertain. CDR3 size: 16 residues. Germline V gene lookup returns CDR1 KGHSH and CDR2 LQKENI. Written as DNA, the CDR3 is TGTGCCAGCTCACCACTGTTTGGCTCTGGGACCAACGTCCTGACTTTC. It is translated as CASSPLFGSGTNVLTF.

This clonotype was observed a handful of times. This chain uses TRBV12-3 or TRBV12-4 with TRBJ1-1; no definite D call. The CDR3 covers 14 residues. Trimming took off 2 bases at V and 4 bases at J, with 11 bases between the two ends. The DNA of the CDR3 is TGTGCCAGCAGTTTAAGGCCGGGAGGCACTGAAGCTTTCTTT. This encodes CASSLRPGGTEAFF.

V is TRBV20-1 and J is TRBJ2-1; 10 bases match TRBD2. CDR1 is DFQATT, CDR2 SNEGSKA, per germline (reference sequence). The CDR3 contains 17 residues. After removal of 5 bases from V and 2 bases from J, the junction contained 12 bases not matched to a gene. CDR3 DNA sequence: TGCAGTGCTTCAGGGGGGGCCACTAGCGGGACCTACAATGAGCAGTTCTTC. Translating gives CSASGGATSGTYNEQFF.

This clonotype was found many times. This chain uses TRBV10-2 with TRBJ2-5; D is uncertain. This CDR3 comprises 13 residues. Trimming left V 1 base short and J 1 base short, with 4 bases between. CDR1 and CDR2 (germline): WSHSY, SAAADI. CDR3 loop: CASSELSQETQYF. The CDR3, as DNA: TGCGCCAGCAGTGAGTTAAGCCAAGAGACCCAGTACTTC.

The V gene is TRBV7-9, the J gene TRBJ2-5; 8 nucleotides align to TRBD2. Germline-derived CDR1 and CDR2 are SEHNR and FQNEAQ (reference sequence). The CDR3 loop spans 14 amino acids. V lost 5 bases and J lost 7; bases outside the gene matches: 9. For the CDR3, the DNA is TGTGCCAGCAGCCTTGGACTAGCAGAAGGGACCCAGTACTTC. Translation: CASSLGLAEGTQYF.

Notes on this clonotype: A junction end diverges from the germline sequence, so it may reflect a read error. V and J are TRBV28 and TRBJ2-6, with 7 nucleotides matching TRBD1. The CDR3 contains 17 residues. CDR1 MDHEN and CDR2 SYDVKM come from the germline V gene. CDR3: CASSQTGPSSGANALTF. Written as DNA, the CDR3 is TGTGCCAGCAGCCAGACAGGGCCTAGCTCTGGGGCCAACGCCCTGACTTTC.

This clonotype was recorded many times. The genes are TRBV21-1 and TRBJ2-7; the table's TRBD1 call for D was not verified on the DNA. TRBV21-1 is flagged as a pseudogene. The CDR3 has 16 residues. CDR3 coding DNA: TGTGCCAGCAGCGGTCGAGACAGGAACTTAACGGTCGAGCAGTACTTC. Amino acids: CASSGRDRNLTVEQYF.

The chain is built from TRBV4-1 and TRBJ2-1, with 7 bases that match TRBD1. The J segment lost 4 bases and the V segment lost 6 bases, leaving 12 bases of the junction unmatched. The CDR3 runs to 16 residues. Germline V CDR1 and CDR2: MGHRA, YSYEKL. CDR3 region: CASRPNPGQPYNEQFF. CDR3 nucleotides: TGCGCCAGCAGACCGAATCCGGGACAGCCGTACAATGAGCAGTTCTTC.

The chain couples TRBV5-5 to TRBJ1-2; no definite D call. The CDR3 is 13 residues long. Trimming left V 4 bases short and J 4 bases short, with 11 bases between. Germline values: CDR1 SGHKS, CDR2 YYEKEE (reference sequence). CDR3 sequence reads: CASSGVGLYGYTF. The CDR3 DNA is TGTGCCAGCAGCGGGGTCGGTCTCTATGGCTACACCTTC.

This sequence joins TRBV11-2 and TRBJ2-7; TRBD1 matches at 8 bases. The J call may be in error: the DNA end matches TRBJ2-5 better. Germline V lookup: CDR1 SGHAT, CDR2 FQNNGV. This CDR3 is built from 13 residues. CDR3 amino acids: CASSIGQGATQYF. For the CDR3, the DNA is TGTGCCAGCAGCATCGGACAGGGCGCGACCCAGTACTTC.